These T cell receptor beta chains were read from a single sample in a study of blood T cell repertoires in COVID-19. Using immunoSEQ multiplex PCR, the repertoire was profiled, and TCRdb retains in-frame clones only, with some absent. The table lists roughly 230,000 clones, approximately 84% of them singletons, with less than 4.5% in the top ten. Sequencing was done on a sample of peripheral blood. Receptors were obtained from a man between 50 and 59 years old with acute or convalescent COVID-19. Both conserved end residues are trimmed from each CDR3. The order of the fields is V gene, D gene, CDR3 protein. D genes are given only for firm matches.

TRBV30	TRBD1	ACWTGGEKLF
TRBV5-1	-	ASSPDRTEAF
TRBV5-1	-	ASSFRDVGGGNTIY
TRBV6-5	TRBD1	ASSSGQATGELF
TRBV24-1	TRBD2	ATSDLKGAGVGNEQF
TRBV10-1	TRBD1	ASSEYRGYEQY
TRBV2	TRBD1	ASSDPRDRGEKLF
TRBV30	-	AWSVRSQAYSNQPQH
TRBV11-2	-	ASSLDPSYEQY
TRBV28	-	ASSKGGAGSEQY
TRBV12-5	TRBD1	ASGPQDRPSTDTQY
TRBV13	-	ASSWGRSYEQY
TRBV5-1	TRBD1	ASSWDRQANYGYT
TRBV6-5	-	ASSYGQGNTEAF
TRBV10-1	TRBD2	ASSERLAGTGELF
TRBV30	TRBD2	AWTLTSGKQY
TRBV28	TRBD1	ASRAGTGRETQY
TRBV6-5	-	ASSYDGKYEQY
TRBV5-1	TRBD2	ASSLAGYSGANVLT
TRBV12-3/TRBV12-4	-	ASSRGSTYTQY
TRBV14	-	ASSHSHPGTPLPLH
TRBV19	-	ASSTTGSTGELF
TRBV19	TRBD1	ATAPTGAYIEKLF
TRBV29-1	-	SVDLDSGGYT
TRBV6-5	TRBD1	ASSYLDRGHGYT
TRBV10-3	-	AMSDRPQAANEKLF
TRBV9	TRBD1	ASSRTGTGNSPLH